The source of this TCR beta chain is a study of control samples from healthy donors and cancer patients. The CDR3 totals 12 residues. Germline V lookup: CDR1 LGHDT, CDR2 YNNKEL (reference sequence). V was cut by 0 bases and J by 3 bases, with 3 bases left in between. The protocol was immunoSEQ multiplex PCR, while the TCRdb copy is restricted to in-frame clones and leaves out a portion. The profile shows roughly 130,000 clones, 75% to 95% of them singletons. Sequencing was carried out using blood. The receptor comes from a man aged 18 to 35 in good health. V gene TRBV3-1 (or the pseudogene TRBV3-2) combines with J gene TRBJ2-7; D is uncertain. CDR3 sequence reads: CASSQDYYEQYF. The CDR3, as DNA: TGTGCCAGCAGCCAAGATTACTACGAGCAGTACTTC.